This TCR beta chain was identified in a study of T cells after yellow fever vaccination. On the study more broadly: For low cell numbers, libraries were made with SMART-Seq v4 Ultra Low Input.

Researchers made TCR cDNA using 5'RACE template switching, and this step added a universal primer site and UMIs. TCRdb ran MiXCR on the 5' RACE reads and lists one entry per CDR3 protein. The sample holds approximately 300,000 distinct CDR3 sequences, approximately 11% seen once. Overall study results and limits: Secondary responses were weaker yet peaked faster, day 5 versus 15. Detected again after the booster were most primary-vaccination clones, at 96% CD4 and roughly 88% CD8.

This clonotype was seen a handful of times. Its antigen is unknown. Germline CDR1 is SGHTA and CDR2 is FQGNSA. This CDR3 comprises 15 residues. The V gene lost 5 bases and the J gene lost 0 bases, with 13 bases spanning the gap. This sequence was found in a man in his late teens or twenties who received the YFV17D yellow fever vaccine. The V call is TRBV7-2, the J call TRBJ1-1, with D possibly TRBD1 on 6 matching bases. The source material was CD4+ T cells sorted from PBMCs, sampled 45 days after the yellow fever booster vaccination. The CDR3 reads CASSQFKGVNTEAFF. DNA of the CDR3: TGTGCCAGCAGCCAATTCAAGGGGGTGAACACTGAAGCTTTCTTT.